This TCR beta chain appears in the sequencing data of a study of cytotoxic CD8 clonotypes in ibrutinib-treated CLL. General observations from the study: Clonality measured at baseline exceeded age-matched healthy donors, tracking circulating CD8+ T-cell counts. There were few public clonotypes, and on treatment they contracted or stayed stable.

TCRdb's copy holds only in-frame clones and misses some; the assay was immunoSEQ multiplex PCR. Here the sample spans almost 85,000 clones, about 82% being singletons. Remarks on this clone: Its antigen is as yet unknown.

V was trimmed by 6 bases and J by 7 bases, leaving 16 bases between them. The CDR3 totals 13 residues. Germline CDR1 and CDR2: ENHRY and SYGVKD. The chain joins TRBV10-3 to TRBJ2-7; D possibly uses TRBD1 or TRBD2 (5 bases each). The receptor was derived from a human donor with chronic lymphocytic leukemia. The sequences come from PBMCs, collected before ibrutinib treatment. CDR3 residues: CAIREAGSKEQYF. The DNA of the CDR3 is TGTGCCATCAGAGAGGCAGGGAGCAAAGAGCAGTACTTC.